Given below is one T cell receptor (beta chain) in context. Antigen unknown. The data are from a study of shared clonotypes between healthy human individuals. Study findings and constraints: Rarefaction indicated that sorted-subset sequencing remained incomplete although depth was large.

Generated by immunoSEQ multiplex PCR, the TCRdb table keeps only in-frame clones and is missing some. This sample has over a million clones, with around 97% found just once. Deletions cut 0 bases from V and 6 bases from J, with 13 bases between. Germline assignment: CDR1 SGDLS and CDR2 YYNGEE. CDR3 length: 14 amino acids. The chain links TRBV9 to TRBJ2-7; a possible D gene is TRBD1 (5 bases). The clonotype originates from a man under 40 in good health. Sequencing was done on a sample of naive CD4+ T cells sorted from blood. The subset here: CD45RA+ positively selected. DNA of the CDR3: TGTGCCAGCAGCGTAGATGGCAGGGCGCGCGAGCAGTACTTC. Amino acid sequence: CASSVDGRAREQYF. The full variable domain, with the rest looked up from reference TRBV9 and TRBJ2-7, is DSGVTQTPKHLITATGQRVTLRCSPRSGDLSVYWYQQSLDQGLQFLIQYYNGEERAKGNILERFSAQQFPDLHSELNLSSLELGDSALYFCASSVDGRAREQYFGPGTRLTVT.